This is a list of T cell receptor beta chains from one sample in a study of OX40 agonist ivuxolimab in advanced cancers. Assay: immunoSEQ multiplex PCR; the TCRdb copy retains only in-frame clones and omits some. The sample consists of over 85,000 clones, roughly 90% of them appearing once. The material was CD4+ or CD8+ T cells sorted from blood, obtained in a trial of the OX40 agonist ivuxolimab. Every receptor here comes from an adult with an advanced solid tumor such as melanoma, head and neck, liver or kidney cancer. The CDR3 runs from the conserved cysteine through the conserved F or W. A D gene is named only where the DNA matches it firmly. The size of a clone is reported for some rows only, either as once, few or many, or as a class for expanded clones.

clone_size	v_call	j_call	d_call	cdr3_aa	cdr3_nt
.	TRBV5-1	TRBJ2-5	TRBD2	CASSLAGGPGQETQYF	TGCGCCAGCAGCTTGGCGGGAGGGCCGGGCCAAGAGACCCAGTACTTC
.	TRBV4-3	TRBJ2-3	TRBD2	CASSLGLAGRTDTQYF	TGCGCCAGCAGCCTGGGACTAGCGGGACGCACAGATACGCAGTATTTT
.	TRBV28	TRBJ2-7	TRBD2	CASSSAGTSVSEQYF	TGTGCCAGCAGTTCTGCCGGGACTAGCGTTAGCGAGCAGTACTTC
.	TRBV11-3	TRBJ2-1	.	CASSFGGLNEQFF	TGTGCCAGCAGCTTCGGGGGCCTTAATGAGCAGTTCTTC
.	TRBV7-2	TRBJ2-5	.	CASGSWETQYF	TGTGCCAGCGGGAGTTGGGAGACCCAGTACTTC
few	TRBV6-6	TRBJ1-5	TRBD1	CASLYRDREGNQPQHF	TGTGCCAGTCTCTACCGGGACAGGGAGGGCAATCAGCCCCAGCATTTT
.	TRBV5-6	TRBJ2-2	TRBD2	CASSPGTSGSTGELFF	TGTGCCAGCAGCCCTGGGACTAGCGGGAGCACCGGGGAGCTGTTTTTT
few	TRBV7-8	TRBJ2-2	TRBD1	CASSRTGGYTGELFF	TGTGCCAGCAGCCGTACAGGGGGGTACACCGGGGAGCTGTTTTTT
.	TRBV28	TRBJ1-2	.	CASSSLGYGYTF	TGTGCCAGCAGTTCCCTTGGGTATGGCTACACCTTC
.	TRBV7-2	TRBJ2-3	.	CASSLGTSTDTQYF	TGTGCCAGCAGCTTAGGTACCAGCACAGATACGCAGTATTTT
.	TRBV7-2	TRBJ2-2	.	CASSLYRNTGELFF	TGTGCCAGCAGCTTGTACCGGAACACCGGGGAGCTGTTTTTT
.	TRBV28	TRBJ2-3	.	CASSSQVDTQYF	TGTGCCAGCAGTTCACAGGTGGATACGCAGTATTTT
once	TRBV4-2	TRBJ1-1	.	CASSSNRENEAFF	TGTGCCAGCAGCTCCAACCGGGAAAACGAAGCTTTCTTT
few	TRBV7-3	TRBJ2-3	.	CASSLGTVLAKQYF	TGTGCCAGCAGCCTAGGGACAGTCCTAGCGAAGCAGTATTTT
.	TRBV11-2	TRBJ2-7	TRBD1	CASSLTTGEKQYF	TGTGCCAGCAGCTTAACGACAGGGGAAAAGCAGTACTTC
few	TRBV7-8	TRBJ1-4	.	CASSLLFGTMARREKLFF	TGTGCCAGCAGCTTATTATTCGGGACAATGGCTAGGCGAGAAAAACTGTTTTTT
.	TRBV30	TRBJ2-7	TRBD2	CAWRPTSGRFREQYF	TGTGCCTGGAGACCGACTAGCGGGAGGTTCCGCGAGCAGTACTTC
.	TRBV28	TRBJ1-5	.	CASSFFISQPQHF	TGTGCCAGCAGTTTCTTTATCTCTCAGCCCCAGCATTTT
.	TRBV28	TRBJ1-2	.	CASSLRVTNYGYTF	TGTGCCAGCAGTTTGAGGGTTACTAACTATGGCTACACCTTC
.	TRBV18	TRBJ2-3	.	CASSMGPSTDTQYF	TGTGCCAGCTCAATGGGGCCAAGCACAGATACGCAGTATTTT
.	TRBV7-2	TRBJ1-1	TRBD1	CASSLVSGGLNTEAFF	TGTGCCAGCAGCTTAGTGTCAGGGGGCTTGAACACTGAAGCTTTCTTT
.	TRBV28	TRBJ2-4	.	CASSLDGSGAKNIQYF	TGTGCCAGCAGTTTAGATGGGAGTGGTGCCAAAAACATTCAGTACTTC
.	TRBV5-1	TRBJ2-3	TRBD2	CASSLSLAGGGTDTQYF	TGCGCCAGCAGCTTGAGCCTAGCGGGAGGGGGCACAGATACGCAGTATTTT
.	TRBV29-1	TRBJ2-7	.	CSAGGAPEQYF	TGCAGCGCTGGAGGGGCCCCCGAGCAGTACTTC
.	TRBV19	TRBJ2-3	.	CASTAGGGDTDTQYF	TGTGCCAGTACAGCCGGGGGAGGAGACACAGATACGCAGTATTTT
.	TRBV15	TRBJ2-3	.	CATSRKTDTQYF	TGTGCCACCAGCAGAAAAACAGATACGCAGTATTTT
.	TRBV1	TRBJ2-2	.	CTSSQGLSGATGELFF	TGCACCAGCAGCCAGGGCTTAAGCGGAGCGACCGGGGAGCTGTTTTTT
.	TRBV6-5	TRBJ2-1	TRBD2	CASSRGLALNNEQFF	TGTGCCAGCAGTAGGGGACTAGCCCTGAACAATGAGCAGTTCTTC
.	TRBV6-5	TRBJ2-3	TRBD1	CASIRDRGSTDTQYF	TGTGCCAGCATTAGGGACAGGGGTAGCACAGATACGCAGTATTTT
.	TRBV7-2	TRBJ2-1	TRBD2	CASSYSLTNRLAGVDEQFF	TGTGCCAGCAGCTACTCCCTGACAAACCGGCTAGCGGGAGTAGATGAGCAGTTCTTC
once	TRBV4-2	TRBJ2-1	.	CASSQSPWGASNEQFF	TGTGCCAGCAGCCAGTCCCCGTGGGGGGCTTCCAATGAGCAGTTCTTC
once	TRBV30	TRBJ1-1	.	CAWIKGPGTEAFF	TGTGCCTGGATTAAGGGGCCGGGCACTGAAGCTTTCTTT
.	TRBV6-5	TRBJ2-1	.	CASSYSSGAKQFF	TGTGCCAGCAGTTACTCGAGTGGAGCAAAGCAGTTCTTC
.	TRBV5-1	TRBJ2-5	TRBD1	CASSWRDRRNSRLLHQETQYF	TGCGCCAGCAGCTGGCGGGACAGGCGCAATAGCCGCCTCCTACACCAAGAGACCCAGTACTTC
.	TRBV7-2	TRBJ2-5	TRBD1	CASSFAAPGTGLETQYF	TGTGCCAGCAGCTTCGCAGCCCCCGGGACAGGGTTGGAGACCCAGTACTTC
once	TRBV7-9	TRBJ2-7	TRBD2	CASSPSGGTSGKIYEQYF	TGTGCCAGCAGCCCTTCGGGAGGGACTAGCGGGAAAATCTACGAGCAGTACTTC
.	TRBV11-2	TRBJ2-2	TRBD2	CASSRTSGSAGELFF	TGTGCCAGCAGCCGGACTAGCGGGAGTGCCGGGGAGCTGTTTTTT
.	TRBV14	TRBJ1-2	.	CASSPIGFRGDNYGYTF	TGTGCCAGCAGCCCCATCGGATTTAGGGGGGATAACTATGGCTACACCTTC
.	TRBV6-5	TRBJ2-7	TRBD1	CASTRTGLLGEQYF	TGTGCCAGCACCCGGACAGGGTTATTGGGCGAGCAGTACTTC
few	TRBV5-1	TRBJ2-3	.	CASSLGRVDTQYF	TGCGCCAGCAGCTTGGGTCGGGTTGATACGCAGTATTTT
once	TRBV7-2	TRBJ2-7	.	CASSLFAGVSYEQYF	TGTGCCAGCAGCTTATTCGCGGGCGTAAGCTACGAGCAGTACTTC
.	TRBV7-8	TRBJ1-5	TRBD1	CASSQWDRGLYNQPQHF	TGTGCCAGCAGCCAGTGGGACAGGGGTCTATACAATCAGCCCCAGCATTTT